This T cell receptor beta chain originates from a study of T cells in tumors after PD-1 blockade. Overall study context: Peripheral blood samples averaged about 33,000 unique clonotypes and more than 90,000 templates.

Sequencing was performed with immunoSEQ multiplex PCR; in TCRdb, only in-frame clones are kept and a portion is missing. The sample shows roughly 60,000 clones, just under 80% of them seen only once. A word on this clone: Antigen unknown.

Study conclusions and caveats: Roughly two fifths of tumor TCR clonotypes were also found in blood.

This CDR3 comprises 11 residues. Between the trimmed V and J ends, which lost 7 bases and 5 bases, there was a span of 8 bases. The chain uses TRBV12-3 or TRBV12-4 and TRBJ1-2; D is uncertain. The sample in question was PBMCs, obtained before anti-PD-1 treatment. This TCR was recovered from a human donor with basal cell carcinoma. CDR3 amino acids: CASKGLYGYTF. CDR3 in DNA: TGTGCCAGCAAGGGATTATATGGCTACACCTTC.